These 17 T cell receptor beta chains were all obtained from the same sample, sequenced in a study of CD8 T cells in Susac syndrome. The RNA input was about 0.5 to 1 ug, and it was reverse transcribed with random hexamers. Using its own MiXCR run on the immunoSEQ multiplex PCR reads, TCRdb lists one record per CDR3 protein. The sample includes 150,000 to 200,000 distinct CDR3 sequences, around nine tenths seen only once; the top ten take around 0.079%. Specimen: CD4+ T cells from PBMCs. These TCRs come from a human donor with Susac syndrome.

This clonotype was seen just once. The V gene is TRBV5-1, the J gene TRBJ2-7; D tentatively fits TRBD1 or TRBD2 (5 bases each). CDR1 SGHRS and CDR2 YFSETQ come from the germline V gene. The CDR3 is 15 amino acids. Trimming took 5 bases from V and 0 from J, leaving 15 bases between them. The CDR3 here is CASRYRRDGSYEQYF. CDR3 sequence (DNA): TGCGCCAGCAGGTACCGCCGGGACGGCTCCTACGAGCAGTACTTC.

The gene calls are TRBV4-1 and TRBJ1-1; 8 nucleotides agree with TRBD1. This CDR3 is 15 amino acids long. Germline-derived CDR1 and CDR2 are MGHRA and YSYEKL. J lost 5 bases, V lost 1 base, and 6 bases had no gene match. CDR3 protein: CASSQATGGETEAFF. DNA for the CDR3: TGCGCCAGCAGCCAAGCTACAGGGGGAGAAACTGAAGCTTTCTTT.

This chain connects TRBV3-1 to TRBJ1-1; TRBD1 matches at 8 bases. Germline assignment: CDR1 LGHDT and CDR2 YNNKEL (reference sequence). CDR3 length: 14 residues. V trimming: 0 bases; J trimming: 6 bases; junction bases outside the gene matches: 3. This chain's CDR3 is CASSQEPGGSEAFF. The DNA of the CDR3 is TGTGCCAGCAGCCAAGAACCAGGGGGCTCTGAAGCTTTCTTT.

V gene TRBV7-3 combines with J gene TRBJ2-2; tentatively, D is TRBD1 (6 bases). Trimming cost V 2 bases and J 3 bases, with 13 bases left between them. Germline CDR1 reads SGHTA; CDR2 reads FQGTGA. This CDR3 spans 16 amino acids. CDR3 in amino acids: CASSLLPGADTGELFF. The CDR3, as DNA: TGTGCCAGCAGCTTACTTCCAGGGGCCGACACCGGGGAGCTGTTTTTT.

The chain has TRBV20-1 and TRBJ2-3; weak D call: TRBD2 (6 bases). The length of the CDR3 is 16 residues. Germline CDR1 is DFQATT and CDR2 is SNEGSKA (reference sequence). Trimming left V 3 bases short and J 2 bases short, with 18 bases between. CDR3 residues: CSASPPLAPYTDTQYF. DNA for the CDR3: TGCAGTGCTAGCCCTCCACTAGCCCCCTACACAGATACGCAGTATTTT.

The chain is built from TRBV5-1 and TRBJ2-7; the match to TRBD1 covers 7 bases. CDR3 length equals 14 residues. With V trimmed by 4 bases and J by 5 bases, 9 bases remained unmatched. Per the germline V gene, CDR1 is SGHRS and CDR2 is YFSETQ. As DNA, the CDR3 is TGCGCCAGCAGCCAGGGGGACGGCGGTGACGAGCAGTACTTC. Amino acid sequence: CASSQGDGGDEQYF.

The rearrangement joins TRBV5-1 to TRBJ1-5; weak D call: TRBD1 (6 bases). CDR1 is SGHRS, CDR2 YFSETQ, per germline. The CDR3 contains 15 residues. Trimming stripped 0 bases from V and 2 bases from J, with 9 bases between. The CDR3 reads CASSLGSGGNQPQHF. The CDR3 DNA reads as TGCGCCAGCAGCTTGGGGTCAGGGGGCAATCAGCCCCAGCATTTT.

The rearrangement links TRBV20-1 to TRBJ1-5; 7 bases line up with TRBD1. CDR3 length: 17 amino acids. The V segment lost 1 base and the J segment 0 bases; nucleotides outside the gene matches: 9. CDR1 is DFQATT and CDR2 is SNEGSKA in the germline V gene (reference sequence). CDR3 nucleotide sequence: TGCAGTGCTAGAGTATTGGACAGGCGATATAGCAATCAGCCCCAGCATTTT. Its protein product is CSARVLDRRYSNQPQHF.

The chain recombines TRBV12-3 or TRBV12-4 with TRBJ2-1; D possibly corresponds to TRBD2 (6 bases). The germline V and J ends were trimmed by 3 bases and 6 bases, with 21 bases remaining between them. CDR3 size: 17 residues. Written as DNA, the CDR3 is TGTGCCAGCAGTTTTCATCTGGTTCTAGAGGAGGGCAATGAGCAGTTCTTC. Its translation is CASSFHLVLEEGNEQFF.

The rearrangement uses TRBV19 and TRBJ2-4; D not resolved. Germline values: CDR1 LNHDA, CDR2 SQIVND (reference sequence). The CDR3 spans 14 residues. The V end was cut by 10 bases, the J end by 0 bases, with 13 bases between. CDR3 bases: TGTGCCACCAAACGCGGCTTAGCCAAAAACATTCAGTACTTC. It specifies CATKRGLAKNIQYF.

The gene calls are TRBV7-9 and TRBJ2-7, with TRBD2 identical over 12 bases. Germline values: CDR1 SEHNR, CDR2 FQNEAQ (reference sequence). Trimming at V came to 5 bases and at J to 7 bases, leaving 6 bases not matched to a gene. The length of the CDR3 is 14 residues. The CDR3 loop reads CASSPLAGGGEQYF. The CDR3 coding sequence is TGTGCCAGCAGCCCACTAGCGGGAGGCGGGGAGCAGTACTTC. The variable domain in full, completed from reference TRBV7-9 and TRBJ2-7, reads DTGVSQNPRHKITKRGQNVTFRCDPISEHNRLYWYRQTLGQGPEFLTYFQNEAQLEKSRLLSDRFSAERPKGSFSTLEIQRTEQGDSAMYLCASSPLAGGGEQYFGPGTRLTVT.

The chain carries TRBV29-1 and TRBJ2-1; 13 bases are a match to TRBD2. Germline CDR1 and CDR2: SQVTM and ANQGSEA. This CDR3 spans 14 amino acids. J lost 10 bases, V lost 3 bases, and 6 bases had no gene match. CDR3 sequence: CSVDRTSGSEEQFF. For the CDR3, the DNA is TGCAGCGTTGATCGGACTAGCGGGAGTGAAGAGCAGTTCTTC.

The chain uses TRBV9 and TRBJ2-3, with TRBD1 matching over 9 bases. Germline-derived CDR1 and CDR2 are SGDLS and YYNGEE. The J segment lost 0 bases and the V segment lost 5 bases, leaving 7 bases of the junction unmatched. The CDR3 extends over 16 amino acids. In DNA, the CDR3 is TGTGCCAGCAGTCGAACAGGGGGCACTAGCACAGATACGCAGTATTTT. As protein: CASSRTGGTSTDTQYF.

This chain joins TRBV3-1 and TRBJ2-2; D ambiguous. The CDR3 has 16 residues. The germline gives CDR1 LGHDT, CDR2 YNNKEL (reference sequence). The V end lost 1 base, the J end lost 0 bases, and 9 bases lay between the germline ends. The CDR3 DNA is TGTGCCAGCAGCCAAGTCTTCACAGCGAACACCGGGGAGCTGTTTTTT. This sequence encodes CASSQVFTANTGELFF.

CDR3 amino acids: CASSLNQEDTQYF. The CDR3 nucleotides read TGTGCCAGCAGCTTAAACCAGGAGGATACGCAGTATTTT. V and J are TRBV7-3 and TRBJ2-3; D unresolved. The length of the CDR3 is 13 residues. Per the germline V gene, CDR1 is SGHTA and CDR2 is FQGTGA. Trimming cost V 1 base and J 6 bases, with 8 bases left between them.

The CDR3 spells CASSRSSSSYEQYF. The DNA of the CDR3 is TGTGCCAGCTCACGCTCTTCTAGCAGCTACGAGCAGTACTTC. V and J are TRBV18 and TRBJ2-7; possibly TRBD2 for D (5 bases). Germline CDR1 KGHSH, CDR2 LQKENI. Trimming cost V 4 bases and J 3 bases, with 13 bases left between them. The CDR3 consists of 14 residues.

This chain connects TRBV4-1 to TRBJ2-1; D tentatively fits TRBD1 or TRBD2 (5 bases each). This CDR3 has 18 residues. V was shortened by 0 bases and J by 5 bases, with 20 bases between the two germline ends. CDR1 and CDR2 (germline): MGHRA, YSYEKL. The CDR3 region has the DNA TGCGCCAGCAGCCAAGACCTTGGGACGGCCGGGGACCACAATGAGCAGTTCTTC. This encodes CASSQDLGTAGDHNEQFF.